This TCR beta chain is drawn from a study of cytotoxic CD8 clonotypes in ibrutinib-treated CLL. Measured with immunoSEQ multiplex PCR; TCRdb has only the in-frame clones, and not every one. The top ten clones hold just over 5% of a sample with more than 110,000 clones, 60% to 85% of them seen once. The V gene's germline CDR1 is ENHRY and CDR2 SYGVKD. CDR3 size: 15 residues. Unmatched junction bases numbered 6, after V lost 6 bases and J lost 6 bases. This clonotype was obtained from a human donor with chronic lymphocytic leukemia. V usage is TRBV10-3 and J usage is TRBJ1-5; 12 bases map to TRBD1. This specimen consisted of PBMCs, obtained after 24 months of ibrutinib treatment. CDR3 DNA sequence: TGTGCCATCAGACAGGGACAGGGGGCGGGTCAGCCCCAGCATTTT. Translation gives CAIRQGQGAGQPQHF.